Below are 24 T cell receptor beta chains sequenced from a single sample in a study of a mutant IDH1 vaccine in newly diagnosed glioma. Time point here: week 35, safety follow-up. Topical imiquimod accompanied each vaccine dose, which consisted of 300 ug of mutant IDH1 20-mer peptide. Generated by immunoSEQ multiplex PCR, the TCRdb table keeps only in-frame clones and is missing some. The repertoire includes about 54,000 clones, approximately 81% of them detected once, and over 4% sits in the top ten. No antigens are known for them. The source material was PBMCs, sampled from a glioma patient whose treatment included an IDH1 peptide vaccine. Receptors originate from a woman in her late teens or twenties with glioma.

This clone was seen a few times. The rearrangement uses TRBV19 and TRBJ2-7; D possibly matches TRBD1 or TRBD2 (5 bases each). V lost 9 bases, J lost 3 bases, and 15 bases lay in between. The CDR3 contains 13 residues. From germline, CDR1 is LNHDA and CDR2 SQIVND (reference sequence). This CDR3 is CASSPGRSYEQYF. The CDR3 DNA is TGTGCCAGCTCGCCGGGACGGAGCTACGAGCAGTACTTC.

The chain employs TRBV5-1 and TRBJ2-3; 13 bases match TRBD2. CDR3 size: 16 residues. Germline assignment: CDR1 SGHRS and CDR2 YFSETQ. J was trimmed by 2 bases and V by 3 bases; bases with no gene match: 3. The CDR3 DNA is TGCGCCAGCAGCTCGGGACTAGCGGGAAACACAGATACGCAGTATTTT. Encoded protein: CASSSGLAGNTDTQYF.

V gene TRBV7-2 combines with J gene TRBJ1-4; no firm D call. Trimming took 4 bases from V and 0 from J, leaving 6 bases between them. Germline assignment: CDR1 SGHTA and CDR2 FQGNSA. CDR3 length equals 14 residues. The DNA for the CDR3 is TGTGCCAGCAGCTCCGGCACAACTAATGAAAAACTGTTTTTT. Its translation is CASSSGTTNEKLFF.

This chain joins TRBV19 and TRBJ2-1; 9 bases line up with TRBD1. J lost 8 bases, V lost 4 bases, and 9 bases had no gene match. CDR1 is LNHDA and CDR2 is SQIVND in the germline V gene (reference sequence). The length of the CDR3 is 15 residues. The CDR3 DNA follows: TGTGCCAGTAGTAGGGCCGGGACAGGGCTCCATGAGCAGTTCTTC. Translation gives CASSRAGTGLHEQFF. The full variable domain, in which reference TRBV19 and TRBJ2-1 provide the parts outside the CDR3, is DGGITQSPKYLFRKEGQNVTLSCEQNLNHDAMYWYRQDPGQGLRLIYYSQIVNDFQKGDIAEGYSVSREKKESFPLTVTSAQKNPTAFYLCASSRAGTGLHEQFFGPGTRLTVL.

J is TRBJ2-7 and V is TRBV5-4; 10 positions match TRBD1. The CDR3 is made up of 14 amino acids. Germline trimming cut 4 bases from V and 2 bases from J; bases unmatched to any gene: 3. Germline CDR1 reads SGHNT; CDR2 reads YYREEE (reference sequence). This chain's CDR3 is CASSRDRGPYEQYF. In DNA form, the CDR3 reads TGTGCCAGCAGCCGGGACAGGGGCCCCTACGAGCAGTACTTC. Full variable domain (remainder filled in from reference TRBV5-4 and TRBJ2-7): ETGVTQSPTHLIKTRGQQVTLRCSSQSGHNTVSWYQQALGQGPQFIFQYYREEENGRGNFPPRFSGLQFPNYSSELNVNALELDDSALYLCASSRDRGPYEQYFGPGTRLTVT.

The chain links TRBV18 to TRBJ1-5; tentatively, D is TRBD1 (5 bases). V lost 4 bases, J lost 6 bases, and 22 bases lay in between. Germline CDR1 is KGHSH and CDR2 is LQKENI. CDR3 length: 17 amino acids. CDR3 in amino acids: CASSLDINFQGGQPQHF. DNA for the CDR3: TGTGCCAGCTCACTAGATATTAACTTTCAGGGAGGTCAGCCCCAGCATTTT.

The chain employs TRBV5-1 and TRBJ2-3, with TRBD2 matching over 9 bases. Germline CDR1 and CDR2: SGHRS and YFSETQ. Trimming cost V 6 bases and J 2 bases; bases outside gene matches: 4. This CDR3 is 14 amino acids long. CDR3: CASNQRGVTDTQYF. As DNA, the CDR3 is TGCGCCAGCAATCAGCGGGGGGTCACAGATACGCAGTATTTT.

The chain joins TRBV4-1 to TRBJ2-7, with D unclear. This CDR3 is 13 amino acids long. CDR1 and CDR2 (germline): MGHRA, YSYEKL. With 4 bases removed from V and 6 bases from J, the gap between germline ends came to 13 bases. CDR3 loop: CASSPRAGSEQYF. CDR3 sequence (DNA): TGCGCCAGCAGCCCCCGGGCCGGGTCCGAGCAGTACTTC.

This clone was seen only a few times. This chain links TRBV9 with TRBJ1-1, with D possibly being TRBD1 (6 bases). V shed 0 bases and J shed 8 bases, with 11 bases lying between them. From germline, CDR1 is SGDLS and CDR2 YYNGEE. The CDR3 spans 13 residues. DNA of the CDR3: TGTGCCAGCAGCGTAGTAGCGGGGGGCGAAGCTTTCTTT. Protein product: CASSVVAGGEAFF.

The CDR3 protein is CASSLSRAGVNTGELFF. As DNA, the CDR3 is TGTGCCAGCAGCTTATCCCGAGCGGGGGTGAACACCGGGGAGCTGTTTTTT. The chain employs TRBV7-2 and TRBJ2-2; 8 bases align to TRBD2. Looked up from germline, CDR1 is SGHTA and CDR2 is FQGNSA. This CDR3 has 17 amino acids. V lost 2 bases to trimming and J lost 1 base; unmatched junction nucleotides: 6.

The CDR3 nucleotides are TGTGCCAGCAGCTTAGGCTCCATACTAGCGGGAGGGCCAACCGGGGAGCTGTTTTTT. Translating gives CASSLGSILAGGPTGELFF. The chain joins TRBV7-6 to TRBJ2-2; 13 nucleotides line up with TRBD2. Germline CDR1 reads SGHVS; CDR2 reads FNYEAQ. The ends lost 1 base at V and 5 bases at J; junction bases unmatched: 10. The CDR3 has 19 amino acids.

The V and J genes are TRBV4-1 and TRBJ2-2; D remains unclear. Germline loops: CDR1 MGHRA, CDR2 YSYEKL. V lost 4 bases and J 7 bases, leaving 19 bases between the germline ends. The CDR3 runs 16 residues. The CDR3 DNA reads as TGCGCCAGCAGCCTTCTTATTGGGCAGGTTGGCGGGGAGCTGTTTTTT. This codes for CASSLLIGQVGGELFF.

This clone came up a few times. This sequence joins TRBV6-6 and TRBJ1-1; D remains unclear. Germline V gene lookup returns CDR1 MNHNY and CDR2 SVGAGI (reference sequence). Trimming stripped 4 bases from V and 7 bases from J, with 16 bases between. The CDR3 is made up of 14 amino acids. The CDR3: CASSSTGRNGEAFF. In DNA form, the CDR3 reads TGTGCCAGCAGTTCTACGGGCCGAAACGGTGAAGCTTTCTTT.

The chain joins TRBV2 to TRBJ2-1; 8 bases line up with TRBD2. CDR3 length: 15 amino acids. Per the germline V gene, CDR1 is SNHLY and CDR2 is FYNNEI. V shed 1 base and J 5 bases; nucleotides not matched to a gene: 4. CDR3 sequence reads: CASSEVTSAHNEQFF. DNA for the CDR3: TGTGCCAGCAGTGAAGTGACTAGCGCCCACAATGAGCAGTTCTTC. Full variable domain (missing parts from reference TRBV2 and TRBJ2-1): EPEVTQTPSHQVTQMGQEVILRCVPISNHLYFYWYRQILGQKVEFLVSFYNNEISEKSEIFDDQFSVERPDGSNFTLKIRSTKLEDSAMYFCASSEVTSAHNEQFFGPGTRLTVL.

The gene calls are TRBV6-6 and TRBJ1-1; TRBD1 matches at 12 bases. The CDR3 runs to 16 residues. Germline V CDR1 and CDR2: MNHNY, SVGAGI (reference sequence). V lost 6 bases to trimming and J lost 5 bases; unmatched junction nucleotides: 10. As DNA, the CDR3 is TGTGCCAGCAGCCCCGGGACAGGGGGCAGGCGAACTGAAGCTTTCTTT. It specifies CASSPGTGGRRTEAFF.

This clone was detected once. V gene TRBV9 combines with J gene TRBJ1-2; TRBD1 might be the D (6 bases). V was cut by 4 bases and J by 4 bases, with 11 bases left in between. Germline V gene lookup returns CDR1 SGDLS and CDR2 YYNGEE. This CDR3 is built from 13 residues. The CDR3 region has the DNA TGTGCCAGCAGCCCCCAGGGGTCCTATGGCTACACCTTC. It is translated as CASSPQGSYGYTF.

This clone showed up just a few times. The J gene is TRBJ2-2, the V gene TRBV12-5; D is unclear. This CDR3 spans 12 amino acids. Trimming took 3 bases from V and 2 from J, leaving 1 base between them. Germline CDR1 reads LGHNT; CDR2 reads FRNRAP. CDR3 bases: TGTGCTAGTGGTTTTAACACCGGGGAGCTGTTTTTT. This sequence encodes CASGFNTGELFF. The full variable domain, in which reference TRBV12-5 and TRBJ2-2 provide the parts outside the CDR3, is DARVTQTPRHKVTEMGQEVTMRCQPILGHNTVFWYRQTMMQGLELLAYFRNRAPLDDSGMPKDRFSAEMPDATLATLKIQPSEPRDSAVYFCASGFNTGELFFGEGSRLTVL.

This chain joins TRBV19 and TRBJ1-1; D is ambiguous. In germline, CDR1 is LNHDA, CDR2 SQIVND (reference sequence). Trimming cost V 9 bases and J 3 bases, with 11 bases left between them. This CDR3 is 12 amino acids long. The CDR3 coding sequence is TGTGCCAGGACCTTAGGACACACTGAAGCTTTCTTT. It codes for CARTLGHTEAFF.

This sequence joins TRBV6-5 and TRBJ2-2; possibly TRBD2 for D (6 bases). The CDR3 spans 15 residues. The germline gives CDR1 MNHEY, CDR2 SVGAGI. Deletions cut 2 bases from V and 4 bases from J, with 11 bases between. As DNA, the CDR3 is TGTGCCAGCAGTTACGGGGGAGGCAGCACCGGGGAGCTGTTTTTT. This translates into CASSYGGGSTGELFF.

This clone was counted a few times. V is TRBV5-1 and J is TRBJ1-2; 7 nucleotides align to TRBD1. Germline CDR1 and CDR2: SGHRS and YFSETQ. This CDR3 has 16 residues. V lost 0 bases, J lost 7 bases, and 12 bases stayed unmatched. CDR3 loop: CASSLGSSGGALGYTF. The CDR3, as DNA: TGCGCCAGCAGCTTGGGATCATCAGGGGGAGCGCTTGGCTACACCTTC.

CDR3 nucleotides: TGTGCCAGTAGTACCCTATTTGGACCTATTGAAAAACTGTTTTTT. This codes for CASSTLFGPIEKLFF. V usage is TRBV19 and J usage is TRBJ1-4; D unclear. CDR3 length: 15 amino acids. V was clipped by 4 bases and J by 7 bases, with 16 bases between them. Germline CDR1 LNHDA, CDR2 SQIVND (reference sequence).

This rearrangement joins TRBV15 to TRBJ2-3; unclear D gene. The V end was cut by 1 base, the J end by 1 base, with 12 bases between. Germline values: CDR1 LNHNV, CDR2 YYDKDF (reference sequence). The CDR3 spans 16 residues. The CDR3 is CATSRGLITGTDTQYF. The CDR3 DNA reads TGTGCCACCAGCAGAGGGTTAATAACCGGCACAGATACGCAGTATTTT. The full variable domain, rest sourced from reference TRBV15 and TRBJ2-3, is DAMVIQNPRYQVTQFGKPVTLSCSQTLNHNVMYWYQQKSSQAPKLLFHYYDKDFNNEADTPDNFQSRRPNTSFCFLDIRSPGLGDTAMYLCATSRGLITGTDTQYFGPGTRLTVL.

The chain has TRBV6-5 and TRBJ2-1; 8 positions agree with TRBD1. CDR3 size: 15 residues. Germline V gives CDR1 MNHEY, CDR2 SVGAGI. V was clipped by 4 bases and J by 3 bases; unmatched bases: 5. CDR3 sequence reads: CASSSDRVDYNEQFF. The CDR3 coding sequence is TGTGCCAGCAGTTCGGACAGGGTCGACTACAATGAGCAGTTCTTC.

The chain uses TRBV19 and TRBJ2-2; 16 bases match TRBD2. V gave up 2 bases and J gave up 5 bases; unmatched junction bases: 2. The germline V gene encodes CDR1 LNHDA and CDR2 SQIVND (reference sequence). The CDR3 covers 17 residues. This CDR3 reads CASSIRGLAGGTGELFF. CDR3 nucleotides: TGTGCCAGTAGTATAAGGGGACTAGCGGGAGGGACCGGGGAGCTGTTTTTT.